A single sample gave rise to the 20 T cell receptor beta chains below, sequenced in a study of blood T cells in healthy people across ages. Through a sample-barcoded 5' primer and a J-beta primer mix, a second PCR was run for roughly 6 to 11 cycles. Via MiXCR, TCRdb re-called the 5' RACE reads, giving one row per CDR3 protein. The sample yields hundreds of thousands of distinct CDR3 sequences, about half seen once. The sequenced sample was blood. The receptors were gathered from a woman aged 55-69 years in good health.

This clonotype was seen many times. The chain employs TRBV27 and TRBJ2-1; TRBD2 agrees at 8 bases. With 5 bases clipped from V and 3 bases from J, the junction kept 9 bases outside the gene matches. The CDR3 spans 16 residues. From germline, CDR1 is MNHEY and CDR2 SMNVEV (reference sequence). The CDR3 loop reads CASSGSSAGDYNEQFF. CDR3 nucleotides: TGTGCCAGCAGTGGTTCGTCAGCGGGAGACTACAATGAGCAGTTCTTC.

This chain connects TRBV12-3 or TRBV12-4 to TRBJ2-1, with 7 bases that match TRBD1. The junction had 8 bases not matched to a gene; V was cut back by 5 bases and J by 10 bases. This CDR3 comprises 13 residues. The CDR3 region is CASSNRGRGEQFF. The CDR3 DNA is TGTGCCAGCAGTAACAGGGGCAGGGGGGAGCAGTTCTTC.

The chain has TRBV12-3 or TRBV12-4 and TRBJ2-6; D is uncertain. Deletions cut 3 bases from V and 0 bases from J, with 15 bases between. This CDR3 region has 18 residues. In DNA form, the CDR3 reads TGTGCCAGCAGTTTCTTTGGGCTACTTCGCTCTGGGGCCAACGTCCTGACTTTC. Residues: CASSFFGLLRSGANVLTF.

This clonotype was detected once. This chain links TRBV27 with TRBJ2-5; TRBD1 agrees at 9 bases. The J call may be wrong; the DNA end is better matched by TRBJ2-4. Germline V gene data show CDR1 as MNHEY and CDR2 as SMNVEV (reference sequence). The length of the CDR3 is 14 residues. Written as DNA, the CDR3 is TGTGCCAGCAGGAGACTGGGACAGGGTTCCATTCAGTACTTC. Translating it yields CASRRLGQGSIQYF.

The chain has TRBV7-2 and TRBJ2-7; D uncertain. There are 11 residues in the CDR3. Trimming removed 4 bases from V and 6 bases from J, with 7 bases in between. CDR1 and CDR2 from the germline V gene are SGHTA and FQGNSA. CDR3 DNA sequence: TGTGCCAGCAGCTCCGCAGGCGAGCAGTACTTC. It codes for CASSSAGEQYF.

The table lists this clonotype with a count of one. V and J are TRBV6-2 or TRBV6-3 and TRBJ1-5; possible D gene TRBD1, 6 bases. The CDR3 sequence is 15 residues long. Trimming removed 2 bases from V and 3 bases from J, with 11 bases in between. Germline loops: CDR1 MNHEY, CDR2 SVGEGT. CDR3 coding DNA: TGTGCCAGCAGTTACGGGGGCACCACCAATCAGCCCCAGCATTTT. This encodes CASSYGGTTNQPQHF.

This clonotype was recorded at least ten times. The chain is built from TRBV29-1 and TRBJ2-7, with D possibly being TRBD1 or TRBD2 (5 bases each). V dropped 4 bases and J dropped 2 bases, with 15 bases sitting between them. The CDR3 has 14 residues. Germline-derived CDR1 and CDR2 are SQVTM and ANQGSEA. As DNA, the CDR3 is TGCAGCGTTGTCAGGGACGCAAATCCCTACGAGCAGTACTTC. It codes for CSVVRDANPYEQYF.

The genes are TRBV29-1 and TRBJ2-3; 7 bases are a match to TRBD2. Per the germline V gene, CDR1 is SQVTM and CDR2 is ANQGSEA. V lost 4 bases to trimming and J lost 2 bases; unmatched junction nucleotides: 3. This CDR3 is built from 13 residues. CDR3 region: CSVASGDTDTQYF. The CDR3 region has the DNA TGCAGCGTTGCGAGCGGGGACACAGATACGCAGTATTTT.

The V and J genes are TRBV20-1 and TRBJ2-5, with D unclear. The CDR3 contains 12 residues. Trimming removed 6 bases from V and 4 bases from J, with 12 bases in between. The germline gives CDR1 DFQATT, CDR2 SNEGSKA (reference sequence). The DNA for the CDR3 is TGCAGTGCCTCTTCCCCAACAGAGACCCAGTACTTC. Its protein product is CSASSPTETQYF.

The rearrangement joins TRBV20-1 to TRBJ1-1; D is unresolved. Germline loops: CDR1 DFQATT, CDR2 SNEGSKA (reference sequence). This CDR3 is built from 15 residues. V dropped 1 base and J dropped 3 bases, with 15 bases sitting between them. The CDR3 DNA is TGCAGTGCTAGAGCGTTGGCGGAAAGGGACACTGAAGCTTTCTTT. Translating it yields CSARALAERDTEAFF.

The DNA of the CDR3 is TGTGCCAGCAGTTACAGACAGGGGGTCGGAGAGACCCAGTACTTC. Its protein is CASSYRQGVGETQYF. This chain joins TRBV6-5 and TRBJ2-5; 9 bases agree with TRBD1. The V and J ends lost 2 bases and 4 bases, in that order; junction bases with no gene match: 5. Germline lookup yields CDR1 MNHEY and CDR2 SVGAGI. The CDR3 extends over 15 amino acids.

This clonotype was seen more than once but under ten times. The rearrangement links TRBV6-4 to TRBJ2-1; 9 bases map to TRBD2. This CDR3 region has 16 residues. Germline trimming cut 0 bases from V and 5 bases from J; bases unmatched to any gene: 5. Germline V CDR1 and CDR2: MRHNA, SNTAGT. CDR3 sequence reads: CASSDSWTSANNEQFF. CDR3 nucleotide sequence: TGTGCCAGCAGTGACTCCTGGACTAGCGCGAACAATGAGCAGTTCTTC.

V and J are TRBV6-2 or TRBV6-3 and TRBJ2-1; 9 bases align to TRBD2. Germline lookup yields CDR1 MNHEY and CDR2 SVGEGT. Trimming took 2 bases from V and 7 from J; bases not matched to a gene: 12. The CDR3 runs 17 residues. The CDR3 DNA reads TGTGCCAGCAGTTACAACATGGCGGGAGGGCCGATAAATGAGCAGTTCTTC. This gives the protein CASSYNMAGGPINEQFF.

Turning to this clonotype: An end of the junction does not agree with germline; a read error may underlie this. The J gene is TRBJ2-7, the V gene TRBV7-8; possible D gene TRBD2, 5 bases. Germline-derived CDR1 and CDR2 are SGHVS and FQNEAQ. The CDR3 has 14 amino acids. In DNA, the CDR3 is TGTGCCAGCAGCTTAGTCGCGGGCTCCGACGAGCAGTACTTC. The encoded protein is CASSLVAGSDEQYF.

The genes are TRBV9 and TRBJ2-3, with D uncertain. Between the trimmed V and J ends, which lost 3 bases and 0 bases, there was a span of 11 bases. The CDR3 runs to 15 residues. Germline V gives CDR1 SGDLS, CDR2 YYNGEE. The DNA of the CDR3 is TGTGCCAGCAGCGCATCCCCCATTAGCACAGATACGCAGTATTTT. Residues: CASSASPISTDTQYF.

This clonotype has just a few counts. The V call is TRBV18, the J call TRBJ2-1; TRBD2 matches 11 bases. The CDR3 has 17 residues. The V gene end was trimmed by 5 bases and the J gene end by 12 bases; junction bases not matched to a gene: 18. CDR1 and CDR2 (germline): KGHSH, LQKENI. The CDR3 bases are TGTGCCAGCTCAAGGGGGACAGGCGGGACTAGCGGTTTCCCGCAGTTCTTC. Translated: CASSRGTGGTSGFPQFF.

The V gene is TRBV9, the J gene TRBJ2-2; TRBD2 matches at 9 bases. The ends lost 4 bases at V and 7 bases at J; junction bases unmatched: 14. Germline CDR1 is SGDLS and CDR2 is YYNGEE. This CDR3 comprises 17 residues. The CDR3 sequence is CASSLGASGIYIGELFF. The CDR3, as DNA: TGTGCCAGCAGCCTAGGAGCTAGCGGGATCTACATCGGGGAGCTGTTTTTT. The variable domain in full, completed from reference TRBV9 and TRBJ2-2, reads DSGVTQTPKHLITATGQRVTLRCSPRSGDLSVYWYQQSLDQGLQFLIQYYNGEERAKGNILERFSAQQFPDLHSELNLSSLELGDSALYFCASSLGASGIYIGELFFGEGSRLTVL.

The chain joins TRBV27 to TRBJ1-6, with D unresolved. The CDR3 spans 12 residues. The ends were cut back, 3 bases at V and 10 bases at J, with 7 bases in the middle. In germline, CDR1 is MNHEY, CDR2 SMNVEV (reference sequence). The CDR3 region is CASSFRGSPLHF. CDR3 sequence (DNA): TGTGCCAGCAGTTTCAGAGGATCACCCCTCCACTTT.

Written as DNA, the CDR3 is TGCGCCAGCAGCCAAGATCTCGACAGGTCGAATGAGCAGTTCTTC. Translating it yields CASSQDLDRSNEQFF. The J gene is TRBJ2-1, the V gene TRBV4-3; possible D gene TRBD1, 6 bases. V was shortened by 0 bases and J by 7 bases, with 13 bases between the two germline ends. The CDR3 contains 15 residues. Germline CDR1 and CDR2: LGHNA and YSLEER.

On this clonotype: Being one base from a much bigger clone, this may be a read error. This chain connects TRBV3-1 to TRBJ2-7, with D perhaps matching TRBD2 (5 bases). CDR1 and CDR2 (germline): LGHDT, YNNKEL (reference sequence). CDR3 length: 15 residues. The CDR3 DNA follows: TGTGCCAGCCGCCAAGATTGGACTGGGTCCTACGAGCAGTACTTC. It codes for CASRQDWTGSYEQYF.